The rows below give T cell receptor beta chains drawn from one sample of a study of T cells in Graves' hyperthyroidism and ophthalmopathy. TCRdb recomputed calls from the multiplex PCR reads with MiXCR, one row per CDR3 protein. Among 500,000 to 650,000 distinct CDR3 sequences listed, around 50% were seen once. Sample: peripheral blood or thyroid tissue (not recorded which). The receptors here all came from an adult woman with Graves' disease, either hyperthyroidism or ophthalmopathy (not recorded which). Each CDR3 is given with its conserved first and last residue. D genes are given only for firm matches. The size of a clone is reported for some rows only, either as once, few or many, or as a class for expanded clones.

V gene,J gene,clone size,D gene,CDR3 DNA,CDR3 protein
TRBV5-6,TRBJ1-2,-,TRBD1,TGTGCCAGCAGCTTGGTCGGGACAGCGTATGGCTACACCTTC,CASSLVGTAYGYTF
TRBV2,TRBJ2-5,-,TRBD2,TGTGCCAGCCTGCCGACTAGCGGCCCAGAGACCCAGTACTTC,CASLPTSGPETQYF
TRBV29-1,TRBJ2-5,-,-,TGCAGCGTCAGGGTGCGCAATCAGCCCCAGTACTTC,CSVRVRNQPQYF
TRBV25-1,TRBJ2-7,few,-,TGTGCCAGCAGTCCTAGCCACGAGCAGTACTTC,CASSPSHEQYF
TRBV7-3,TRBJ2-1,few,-,TGTGCCAGTGGGTCCTACAATGAGCAGTTCTTC,CASGSYNEQFF
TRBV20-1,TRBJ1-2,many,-,TGCAGTGCTTCCTACCGGGACACTTCCGGGGACGATGGCTACACCTTC,CSASYRDTSGDDGYTF
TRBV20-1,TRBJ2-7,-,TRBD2,TGCAGTGCTAGTCCGGTAGCGGGAGCGACCGGGGAGCTGTACTTC,CSASPVAGATGELYF
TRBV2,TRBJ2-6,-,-,TGTGCCAGCGGTCCGCCCTCTGGGGCCAACGTCCTGACTTTC,CASGPPSGANVLTF
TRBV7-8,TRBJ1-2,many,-,TGTGCCAGCAGCTTCTCGCTGGCAGGGAACTATGGCTACACCTTC,CASSFSLAGNYGYTF
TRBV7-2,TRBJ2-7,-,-,TGTGCCAGCAGCCGTAGGACCGACCCTACCTACGAGCAGTACTTC,CASSRRTDPTYEQYF
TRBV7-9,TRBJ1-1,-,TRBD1,TGTGCCAGCAGCTTAGGGACAGGGATTACTGAAGCTTTCTTT,CASSLGTGITEAFF